The TCR beta chain described here comes from a study of blood T cell repertoires in COVID-19. Germline assignment: CDR1 LGHDT and CDR2 YNNKEL (reference sequence). This CDR3 spans 12 amino acids. V was cut by 4 bases and J by 14 bases, with 12 bases left in between. Using immunoSEQ multiplex PCR, the repertoire was profiled, and TCRdb retains in-frame clones only, with some absent. The table lists 150,000 to 200,000 clones, more than 75% of them singletons. The sequence came from a person in their 70s with COVID-19, enrolled during active disease. The sequencing sample was made of peripheral blood. The V and J genes are TRBV3-1 (or the pseudogene TRBV3-2) and TRBJ1-6, with D possibly being TRBD1 (5 bases). CDR3 DNA: TGTGCCAGCAGCCCAGAACGGGGGACCCTCCACTTT. Translating gives CASSPERGTLHF.